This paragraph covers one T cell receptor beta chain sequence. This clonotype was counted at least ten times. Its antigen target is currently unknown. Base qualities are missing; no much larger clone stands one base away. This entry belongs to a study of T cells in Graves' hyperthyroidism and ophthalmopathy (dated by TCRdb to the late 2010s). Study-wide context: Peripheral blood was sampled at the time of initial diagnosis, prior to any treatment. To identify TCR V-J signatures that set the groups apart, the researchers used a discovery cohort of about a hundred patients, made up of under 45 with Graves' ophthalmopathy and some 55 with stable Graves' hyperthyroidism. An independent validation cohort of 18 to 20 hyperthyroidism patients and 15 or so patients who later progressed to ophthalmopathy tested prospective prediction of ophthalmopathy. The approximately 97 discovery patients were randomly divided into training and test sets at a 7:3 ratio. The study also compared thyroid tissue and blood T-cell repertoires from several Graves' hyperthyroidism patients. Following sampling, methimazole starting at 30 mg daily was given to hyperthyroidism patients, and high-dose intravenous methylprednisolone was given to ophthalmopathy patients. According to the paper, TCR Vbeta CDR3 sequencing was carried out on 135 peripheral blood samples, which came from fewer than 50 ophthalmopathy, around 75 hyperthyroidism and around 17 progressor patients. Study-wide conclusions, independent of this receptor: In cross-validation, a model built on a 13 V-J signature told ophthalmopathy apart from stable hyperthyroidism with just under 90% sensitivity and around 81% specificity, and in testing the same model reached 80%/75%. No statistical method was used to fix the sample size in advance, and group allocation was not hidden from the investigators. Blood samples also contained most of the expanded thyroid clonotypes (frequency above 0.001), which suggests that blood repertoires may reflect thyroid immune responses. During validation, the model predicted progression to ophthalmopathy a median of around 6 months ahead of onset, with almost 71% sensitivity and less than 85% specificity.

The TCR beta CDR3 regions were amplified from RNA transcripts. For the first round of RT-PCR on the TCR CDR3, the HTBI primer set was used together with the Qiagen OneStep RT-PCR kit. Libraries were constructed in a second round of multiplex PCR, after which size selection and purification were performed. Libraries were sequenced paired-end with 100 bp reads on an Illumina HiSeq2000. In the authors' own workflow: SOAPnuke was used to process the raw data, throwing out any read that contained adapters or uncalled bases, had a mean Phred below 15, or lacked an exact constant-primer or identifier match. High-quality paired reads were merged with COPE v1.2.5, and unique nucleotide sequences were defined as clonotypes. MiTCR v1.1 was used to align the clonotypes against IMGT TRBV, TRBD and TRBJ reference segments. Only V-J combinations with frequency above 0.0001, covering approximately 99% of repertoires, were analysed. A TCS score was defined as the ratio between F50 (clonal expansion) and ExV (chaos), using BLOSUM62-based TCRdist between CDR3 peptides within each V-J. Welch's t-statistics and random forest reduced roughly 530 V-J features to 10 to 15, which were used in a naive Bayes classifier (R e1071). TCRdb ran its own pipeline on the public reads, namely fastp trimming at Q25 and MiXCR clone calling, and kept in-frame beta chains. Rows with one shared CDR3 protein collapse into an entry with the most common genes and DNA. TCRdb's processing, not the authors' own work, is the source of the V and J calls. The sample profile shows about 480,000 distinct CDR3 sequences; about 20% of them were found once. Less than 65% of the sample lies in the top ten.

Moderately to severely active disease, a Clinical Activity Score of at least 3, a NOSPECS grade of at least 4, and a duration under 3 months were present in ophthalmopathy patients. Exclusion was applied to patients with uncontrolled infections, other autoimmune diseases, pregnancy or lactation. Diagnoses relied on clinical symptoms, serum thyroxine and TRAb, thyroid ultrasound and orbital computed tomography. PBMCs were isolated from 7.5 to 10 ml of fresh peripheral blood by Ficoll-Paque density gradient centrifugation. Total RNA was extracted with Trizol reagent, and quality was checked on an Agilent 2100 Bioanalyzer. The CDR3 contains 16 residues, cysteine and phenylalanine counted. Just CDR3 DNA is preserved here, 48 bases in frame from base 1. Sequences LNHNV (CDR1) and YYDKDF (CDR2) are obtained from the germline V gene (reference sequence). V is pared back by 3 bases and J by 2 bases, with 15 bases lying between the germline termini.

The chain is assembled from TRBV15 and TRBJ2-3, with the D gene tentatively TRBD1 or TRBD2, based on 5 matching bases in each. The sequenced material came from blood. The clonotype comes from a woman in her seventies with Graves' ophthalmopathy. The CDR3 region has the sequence CATSSWDARDTDTQYF. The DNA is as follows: TGTGCCACCAGCAGCTGGGACGCACGCGACACAGATACGCAGTATTTT.